These 17 T cell receptor beta chains came from one sample sequenced in a study of cytomegalovirus exposure and HLA in healthy donors. PCR amplification relied on 60 Vbeta primers (plus 13 Jbeta primers). Here immunoSEQ multiplex PCR was the method, and the copy in TCRdb shows in-frame clones only, minus some. The sample records 120,000 or so clones, around three quarters being singletons. Specimen: PBMCs. Receptors were obtained from a man aged 25-40 years in good health and CMV-seropositive.

The rearrangement joins TRBV11-2 to TRBJ2-5; perhaps TRBD2 as D (5 bases). The CDR3 is 16 amino acids. The ends were cut back, 2 bases at V and 4 bases at J, with 17 bases in the middle. Germline V lookup: CDR1 SGHAT, CDR2 FQNNGV. This CDR3 reads CASSLTVVPEGETQYF. The CDR3 DNA follows: TGTGCCAGCAGCTTAACGGTTGTCCCCGAGGGAGAGACCCAGTACTTC. The full variable domain, rest sourced from reference TRBV11-2 and TRBJ2-5, is EAGVAQSPRYKIIEKRQSVAFWCNPISGHATLYWYQQILGQGPKLLIQFQNNGVVDDSQLPKDRFSAERLKGVDSTLKIQPAKLEDSAVYLCASSLTVVPEGETQYFGPGTRLLVL.

The V gene is TRBV19, the J gene TRBJ2-3; 8 positions agree with TRBD2. V trimming: 2 bases; J trimming: 3 bases; junction bases outside the gene matches: 4. Germline V gene sequence: CDR1 LNHDA, CDR2 SQIVND (reference sequence). The CDR3 runs 15 residues. CDR3 protein: CASSITGGRTDTQYF. DNA of the CDR3: TGTGCCAGTAGTATAACGGGGGGGAGGACAGATACGCAGTATTTT. The variable domain in full, with the rest retrieved from reference TRBV19 and TRBJ2-3, is DGGITQSPKYLFRKEGQNVTLSCEQNLNHDAMYWYRQDPGQGLRLIYYSQIVNDFQKGDIAEGYSVSREKKESFPLTVTSAQKNPTAFYLCASSITGGRTDTQYFGPGTRLTVL.

CDR3 nucleotide sequence: TGTGCCAGCGGGAGGGAGACCCAGTACTTC. Translation gives CASGRETQYF. This rearrangement joins TRBV25-1 to TRBJ2-5; D possibly corresponds to TRBD2 (6 bases). Germline CDR1 MGHDK, CDR2 SYGVNS. The V gene lost 8 bases and the J gene lost 5 bases, with 6 bases spanning the gap. The CDR3 is 10 amino acids.

The chain recombines TRBV5-4 with TRBJ1-2; TRBD1 might be the D (5 bases). The CDR3 consists of 14 residues. The V gene's germline CDR1 is SGHNT and CDR2 YYREEE (reference sequence). Trimming took off 2 bases at V and 4 bases at J, with 12 bases between the two ends. The CDR3 DNA reads as TGTGCCAGCAGCTTCATCCAGGGTGGCTATGGCTACACCTTC. Its translation: CASSFIQGGYGYTF.

The rearrangement links TRBV10-3 to TRBJ1-1; D call uncertain. V was clipped by 6 bases and J by 4 bases, with 12 bases between them. The CDR3 is made up of 13 amino acids. In germline, CDR1 is ENHRY, CDR2 SYGVKD. For the CDR3, the DNA is TGTGCCATCAGGAGCGCCGTGGGCACTGAAGCTTTCTTT. It is translated as CAIRSAVGTEAFF.

V and J are TRBV4-2 and TRBJ2-5; a possible D gene is TRBD2 (6 bases). The germline V and J ends were trimmed by 2 bases and 2 bases, with 6 bases remaining between them. The CDR3 runs 13 residues. Germline values: CDR1 LGHNA, CDR2 YNFKEQ. DNA for the CDR3: TGTGCCAGCAGCCAACGGGAGCAAGAGACCCAGTACTTC. It specifies CASSQREQETQYF.

This sequence joins TRBV27 and TRBJ2-2; perhaps TRBD1 as D (5 bases). The ends were cut back, 5 bases at V and 0 bases at J, with 16 bases in the middle. Germline CDR1 MNHEY, CDR2 SMNVEV (reference sequence). The CDR3 loop spans 17 amino acids. CDR3 sequence reads: CASSPLVRVSNTGELFF. Here the CDR3 DNA reads TGTGCCAGCAGTCCCCTTGTCAGGGTATCGAACACCGGGGAGCTGTTTTTT.

The chain carries TRBV15 and TRBJ2-2, with D possibly TRBD2 on 6 matching bases. The CDR3 spans 15 residues. Between the trimmed V and J ends, which lost 3 bases and 3 bases, there was a span of 11 bases. The V gene's germline CDR1 is LNHNV and CDR2 YYDKDF (reference sequence). The CDR3 loop reads CATSRGGWDTGELFF. CDR3 nucleotide sequence: TGTGCCACCAGCAGGGGGGGTTGGGACACCGGGGAGCTGTTTTTT.

This chain uses TRBV9 with TRBJ2-2; D possibly corresponds to TRBD2 (6 bases). The V and J ends lost 1 base and 5 bases respectively, with 18 bases between them. The CDR3 has 17 residues. Germline CDR1 reads SGDLS; CDR2 reads YYNGEE. DNA for the CDR3: TGTGCCAGCAGCGTAAGGAGTGGGGACTCTGGGACCGGGGAGCTGTTTTTT. As protein: CASSVRSGDSGTGELFF.

V usage is TRBV5-5 and J usage is TRBJ1-6; the match to TRBD1 covers 7 bases. In germline, CDR1 is SGHKS, CDR2 YYEKEE (reference sequence). The trim removed 4 bases at V and 9 bases at J, leaving 7 bases unmatched. The CDR3 is made up of 14 amino acids. The CDR3 DNA sequence: TGTGCCAGCAGCCGGGACAGTTTAGGTTCACCCCTCCACTTT. Residues: CASSRDSLGSPLHF.

The genes are TRBV19 and TRBJ1-1, with D hard to call. V lost 3 bases, J lost 4 bases, and 3 bases lay in between. CDR3 length equals 11 residues. Germline loops: CDR1 LNHDA, CDR2 SQIVND (reference sequence). The DNA of the CDR3 is TGTGCCAGTAGTATGGCCACTGAAGCTTTCTTT. This codes for CASSMATEAFF.

In DNA form, the CDR3 reads TGTGCCAGCAGCGCATCAGGACTAGCGGGGGGGGAGACCCAGTACTTC. It codes for CASSASGLAGGETQYF. The J gene is TRBJ2-5, the V gene TRBV7-2; 15 bases fit TRBD2. The V segment lost 5 bases and the J segment 5 bases; nucleotides outside the gene matches: 6. This CDR3 is built from 16 residues. Germline V lookup: CDR1 SGHTA, CDR2 FQGNSA.

The rearrangement uses TRBV2 and TRBJ2-5; no definite D call. Germline V gene data show CDR1 as SNHLY and CDR2 as FYNNEI. V dropped 4 bases and J dropped 2 bases, with 11 bases sitting between them. The CDR3 loop spans 14 amino acids. The CDR3 is CASSGHRRQETQYF. CDR3 sequence (DNA): TGTGCCAGCAGTGGACACCGGCGTCAAGAGACCCAGTACTTC.

This clone was seen only once. The chain has TRBV4-1 and TRBJ1-1; D might be TRBD1 (6 bases). Trimming took off 3 bases at V and 3 bases at J, with 14 bases between the two ends. Germline loops: CDR1 MGHRA, CDR2 YSYEKL. The CDR3 has 15 amino acids. CDR3 region: CASSQLPGHYTEAFF. Written as DNA, the CDR3 is TGCGCCAGCAGCCAGCTTCCGGGACACTACACTGAAGCTTTCTTT.

This clone was seen a few times. The chain recombines TRBV6-4 with TRBJ1-6, with 9 positions matching TRBD1. CDR1 and CDR2 from the germline V gene are MRHNA and SNTAGT. V lost 5 bases to trimming and J lost 1 base; unmatched junction nucleotides: 15. The CDR3 contains 20 residues. CDR3 nucleotide sequence: TGTGCCAGCAGTTATTTGTCCCGGGACAGGGCAGAGTCCTATAATTCACCCCTCCACTTT. Protein sequence: CASSYLSRDRAESYNSPLHF.

The chain has TRBV19 and TRBJ2-3; a weak D match, TRBD1 (6 bases). The CDR3 is 15 residues long. CDR1 is LNHDA and CDR2 is SQIVND in the germline V gene (reference sequence). Between the trimmed V and J ends, which lost 5 bases and 5 bases, there was a span of 17 bases. CDR3 loop: CASSPIGQGIDTQYF. The DNA for the CDR3 is TGTGCCAGTAGTCCGATAGGCCAGGGGATAGATACGCAGTATTTT.

The chain uses TRBV4-1 and TRBJ2-7; 7 bases align to TRBD1. The CDR3 consists of 15 residues. The V gene end was trimmed by 0 bases and the J gene end by 2 bases; junction bases not matched to a gene: 4. From germline, CDR1 is MGHRA and CDR2 YSYEKL. The CDR3 DNA reads TGCGCCAGCAGCCAAGATGAGGGGGCTCCCTACGAGCAGTACTTC. Translating it yields CASSQDEGAPYEQYF.